Reported below is one TCR beta chain. Its antigen is still unknown. Base-call qualities are not available, and no considerably larger clone is one nucleotide away. The sample is drawn from a study of siplizumab effects on memory and regulatory T cells (dated by TCRdb to between 2019 and 2020). Regarding the research as a whole: The study examined how the anti-CD2 antibody siplizumab affects alloreactive T-cell subsets in allogeneic mixed lymphocyte reactions built from human PBMCs. The study at large found these results: Sequences below about 10^-5 frequency were poorly captured, so only a minor fraction of alloreactive clones could be mapped to unstimulated subsets. Roughly 75-95% of proliferating CD4+ or CD8+ clones could not be assigned a naive or memory phenotype. Among mappable alloreactive CD4+ clones, an average Treg-derived fraction of around 71% was observed with siplizumab, compared with approximately 30% in control reactions. The cumulative frequency of alloreactive sequences that could be traced back to unstimulated CD4+ memory T cells was significantly reduced by siplizumab. No functional confirmation was obtained for the suppressive function of proliferating Tregs from siplizumab cultures. Compared with memory T cells, unstimulated naive T cells appeared more diverse, and naive cells seemed to make a substantial contribution to the alloresponse.

The library was generated by the immunoSEQ multiplex PCR assay. Each sample had 90,000 to 100,000 TCR templates assayed by the deep sequencing platform. Genomic DNA extracted from sorted T cells was used for TCRbeta CDR3 sequencing. The source study handled its data this way. Clonal analysis of TCRbeta CDR3 data was done in the R programming language. Unstimulated samples were compared with post-reaction CFSE-low samples to define alloreactive CD4+ and CD8+ clones. Regulatory or non-regulatory origin of alloreactive CD4+ clones was assigned by matching sequences to the sorted unstimulated Treg and non-Treg repertoires. TCRdb's version of the immuneACCESS table is confined to in-frame rearrangements and falls short of the full clone set. An unresolved V gene accounts for under half of the shortfall where checked; the remainder is of unknown origin. The D gene and trimming were derived from the DNA, and the V and J assignments and clone size from that table. The sample table contains about 98,000 clones; only one count was recorded for 80% to 95% of them. The leading ten clones occupy 0.85% to 1.2% of the sample.

Sorted unstimulated T cells, along with proliferating T cells recovered from mixed lymphocyte reactions, underwent TCRbeta CDR3 sequencing. Fresh whole blood from 9 to 11 HLA-typed healthy donors was used to isolate PBMCs. Relative to germline, V is missing 2 bases and J is missing 5 bases, with 3 bases of the junction outside any gene match. CDR1 and CDR2 are drawn from the germline V gene: SGHTA, FQGTGA. The CDR3 runs 15 residues from the cysteine to the phenylalanine. Solely the CDR3 DNA is kept, with 45 bases framed from the first base. This clonotype was obtained from a human donor in good health. The sample comprised CD4+ T cells sorted from blood. In this chain, TRBV7-3 is recombined with TRBJ2-1, and TRBD2 matches 10 of the central bases. The CDR3 region has the sequence CASSLLGLADNEQFF. In nucleotides, the sequence is TGTGCCAGCAGCTTACTAGGACTAGCGGACAATGAGCAGTTCTTC.